A single sample gave rise to the 23 T cell receptor beta chains below, sequenced in a study of blood T cell repertoires in COVID-19. Only in-frame clones appear in the TCRdb table, and some are missing; sequencing was by immunoSEQ multiplex PCR. Among about 90,000 clones, around 85% were seen once, and the ten largest hold approximately 12%. The sample taken for sequencing was peripheral blood. Receptors were obtained from a woman in her sixties or seventies with active or convalescent COVID-19.

V usage is TRBV5-1 and J usage is TRBJ2-3; the match to TRBD2 covers 9 bases. Trimming at V came to 2 bases and at J to 4 bases, leaving 2 bases not matched to a gene. There are 14 residues in the CDR3. CDR1 and CDR2 from the germline V gene are SGHRS and YFSETQ. The CDR3 sequence is CASSFRTSADTQYF. The CDR3 DNA is TGCGCCAGCAGCTTTAGGACTAGCGCAGATACGCAGTATTTT.

This chain connects TRBV12-3 or TRBV12-4 to TRBJ1-1; tentatively, D is TRBD1 (6 bases). The CDR3 loop spans 12 amino acids. V was cut by 9 bases and J by 8 bases, with 16 bases left in between. The CDR3 region is CASENRDKEAFF. CDR3 DNA sequence: TGTGCCAGTGAGAACCGGGACAAAGAAGCTTTCTTT.

The chain combines TRBV12-5 with TRBJ2-5; D may be TRBD2 (6 bases). The CDR3 totals 11 residues. Germline V gene sequence: CDR1 LGHNT, CDR2 FRNRAP. Trimming stripped 1 base from V and 9 bases from J, with 6 bases between. The CDR3: CASGLGGAQYF. CDR3 nucleotides: TGTGCTAGTGGTTTGGGGGGGGCCCAGTACTTC.

CDR3 coding DNA: TGTGCCAGTAGTATAGTAGCAGGGCAAAACACTGAAGCTTTCTTT. Its protein is CASSIVAGQNTEAFF. This rearrangement joins TRBV19 to TRBJ1-1, with a possible D match to TRBD1 (5 bases). This CDR3 contains 15 residues. The germline V and J ends were trimmed by 1 base and 2 bases, with 11 bases remaining between them. Germline-derived CDR1 and CDR2 are LNHDA and SQIVND (reference sequence).

CDR3 nucleotides: TGTGCCAGCAGTGAAGTCCGGGAGGCAGGAAACACCATATATTTT. Amino acids: CASSEVREAGNTIYF. The chain has TRBV6-1 and TRBJ1-3; no clear D gene. Trimming removed 1 base from V and 4 bases from J, with 11 bases in between. Germline loops: CDR1 MNHNS, CDR2 SASEGT. This CDR3 spans 15 amino acids.

The chain has TRBV4-2 and TRBJ1-1; 12 bases are shared with TRBD1. Losses at the gene ends were 2 bases for V and 6 bases for J; bases not matched to a gene: 10. Looked up from germline, CDR1 is LGHNA and CDR2 is YNFKEQ. The CDR3 runs 17 residues. The CDR3 loop is CASSQPGTGGGDPEAFF. CDR3 in DNA: TGTGCCAGCAGCCAACCCGGGACAGGGGGCGGTGACCCTGAAGCTTTCTTT.

This clone was found a few times. V and J are TRBV12-3 or TRBV12-4 and TRBJ1-2; no definite D call. Trimming removed 2 bases from V and 2 bases from J, with 3 bases in between. This CDR3 contains 12 residues. The CDR3 loop reads CASSLSNYGYTF. CDR3 nucleotide sequence: TGTGCCAGCAGTTTATCGAACTATGGCTACACCTTC.

The chain couples TRBV11-3 to TRBJ1-3, with D perhaps TRBD1 (6 bases). In germline, CDR1 is SGHNT, CDR2 YENEEA. The V gene lost 4 bases and the J gene lost 4 bases, with 14 bases spanning the gap. The length of the CDR3 is 15 residues. The CDR3 nucleotides are TGTGCCAGCAGCTCAGCCGGGGGGCGAGGAAACACCATATATTTT. This sequence encodes CASSSAGGRGNTIYF.

The chain combines TRBV6-4 with TRBJ2-2; 11 bases are shared with TRBD1. Germline trimming cut 6 bases from V and 7 bases from J; bases unmatched to any gene: 7. The CDR3 contains 15 residues. CDR1 MRHNA and CDR2 SNTAGT come from the germline V gene. The chain's CDR3 is CASRGQGAVNGELFF. The CDR3, as DNA: TGTGCCAGCAGAGGACAGGGGGCTGTCAACGGGGAGCTGTTTTTT.

The V gene is TRBV24-1, the J gene TRBJ1-2, with 7 bases aligning to TRBD1. The ends lost 3 bases at V and 3 bases at J; junction bases unmatched: 9. In germline, CDR1 is KGHDR, CDR2 SFDVKD. The CDR3 is 16 amino acids. The chain's CDR3 is CATSDTTGRYDYGYTF. CDR3 DNA: TGTGCCACCAGTGATACGACAGGGAGGTATGACTATGGCTACACCTTC.

The CDR3 sequence: CASRFDRGTKNIQYF. The CDR3 DNA follows: TGTGCCAGTAGATTCGACAGGGGAACCAAAAACATTCAGTACTTC. This chain connects TRBV19 to TRBJ2-4; 8 bases are shared with TRBD1. Trimming at V came to 6 bases and at J to 2 bases, leaving 6 bases not matched to a gene. The germline gives CDR1 LNHDA, CDR2 SQIVND (reference sequence). This CDR3 contains 15 residues.

The rearrangement links TRBV4-3 to TRBJ2-2; 10 bases match TRBD2. Germline trimming cut 0 bases from V and 7 bases from J; bases unmatched to any gene: 11. The germline V gene has CDR1 LGHNA and CDR2 YSLEER. The CDR3 has 18 amino acids. The CDR3 reads CASSQDGIAGGRGGELFF. The CDR3 nucleotides are TGCGCCAGCAGCCAAGATGGGATAGCGGGGGGTCGCGGCGGGGAGCTGTTTTTT.

This sequence joins TRBV5-5 and TRBJ2-1; TRBD2 aligns across 10 bases. CDR1 SGHKS and CDR2 YYEKEE come from the germline V gene (reference sequence). This CDR3 comprises 15 residues. Trimming cost V 4 bases and J 4 bases; bases outside gene matches: 5. CDR3 nucleotides: TGTGCCAGCAGCCTGCTAGCGGGGGATTACAATGAGCAGTTCTTC. Its translation: CASSLLAGDYNEQFF.

This chain uses TRBV29-1 with TRBJ2-7, with D maybe TRBD1 (6 bases). CDR3 length: 14 residues. Between the trimmed V and J ends, which lost 4 bases and 0 bases, there was a span of 13 bases. In germline, CDR1 is SQVTM, CDR2 ANQGSEA. The CDR3: CSVGAGVSSYEQYF. CDR3 nucleotides: TGCAGCGTTGGGGCAGGGGTGAGCTCCTACGAGCAGTACTTC.

This chain connects TRBV5-1 to TRBJ2-2, with D unclear. V was trimmed by 0 bases and J by 2 bases, leaving 17 bases between them. This CDR3 comprises 18 residues. Germline CDR1 is SGHRS and CDR2 is YFSETQ. CDR3 sequence: CASSLAVSSGFNTGELFF. The CDR3 DNA reads as TGCGCCAGCAGCTTGGCCGTTAGTTCCGGGTTTAACACCGGGGAGCTGTTTTTT.

The V gene is TRBV7-2, the J gene TRBJ1-6; TRBD1 might be the D (5 bases). Germline CDR1 is SGHTA and CDR2 is FQGNSA. V dropped 1 base and J dropped 8 bases, with 12 bases sitting between them. This CDR3 contains 15 residues. The CDR3 protein is CASSLGQTTYSPLHF. CDR3 in DNA: TGTGCCAGCAGCTTAGGACAGACGACCTATTCACCCCTCCACTTT.

The chain links TRBV5-5 to TRBJ1-1; possible D gene TRBD1, 5 bases. V was pared by 0 bases and J by 3 bases, with 6 bases between. Germline V lookup: CDR1 SGHKS, CDR2 YYEKEE (reference sequence). The CDR3 totals 13 residues. The CDR3 sequence is CASSLAGHTEAFF. The DNA of the CDR3 is TGTGCCAGCAGCTTGGCAGGGCACACTGAAGCTTTCTTT.

The rearrangement joins TRBV12-5 to TRBJ1-1; D uncertain. Germline CDR1 is LGHNT and CDR2 is FRNRAP. The CDR3 has 12 residues. V gave up 4 bases and J gave up 6 bases, with 9 bases separating them. CDR3 in amino acids: CASGSGKAEAFF. For the CDR3, the DNA is TGTGCTAGTGGTTCGGGGAAGGCTGAAGCTTTCTTT.

The chain links TRBV6-6 to TRBJ2-7; TRBD1 matches 11 bases. From germline, CDR1 is MNHNY and CDR2 SVGAGI (reference sequence). This CDR3 spans 15 amino acids. Germline trimming cut 5 bases from V and 3 bases from J; bases unmatched to any gene: 6. The CDR3 protein is CASSPGTGGSYEQYF. CDR3 DNA: TGTGCCAGCAGTCCTGGGACAGGGGGAAGCTACGAGCAGTACTTC.

The rearrangement uses TRBV5-1 and TRBJ2-5, with 10 positions matching TRBD2. The CDR3 sequence is 16 residues long. The V gene end was trimmed by 6 bases and the J gene end by 3 bases; junction bases not matched to a gene: 11. The germline gives CDR1 SGHRS, CDR2 YFSETQ. The CDR3 region has the DNA TGCGCCAGCACCAAATGGGTAGCGGGGGGCGAAGAGACCCAGTACTTC. Translation gives CASTKWVAGGEETQYF.

V gene TRBV5-6 combines with J gene TRBJ1-5; D remains unclear. The CDR3 runs to 13 residues. V was clipped by 2 bases and J by 3 bases, with 6 bases between them. Germline assignment: CDR1 SGHDT and CDR2 YYEEEE. CDR3 bases: TGTGCCAGCAGCTTCGGGAACAATCAGCCCCAGCATTTT. Its translation: CASSFGNNQPQHF.

The V gene is TRBV10-1, the J gene TRBJ1-2, with 7 bases matching TRBD1. Losses at the gene ends were 3 bases for V and 5 bases for J; bases not matched to a gene: 3. This CDR3 is 13 amino acids long. Germline loops: CDR1 WNHNN, CDR2 SYGVQD (reference sequence). The CDR3 region is CASSEDRVYGYTF. DNA of the CDR3: TGCGCCAGCAGTGAAGACAGGGTGTATGGCTACACCTTC.

The chain links TRBV6-5 to TRBJ1-3; maybe TRBD1 (5 bases). The CDR3 is 15 amino acids. Germline V gene sequence: CDR1 MNHEY, CDR2 SVGAGI. Trimming stripped 5 bases from V and 0 bases from J, with 11 bases between. CDR3 coding DNA: TGTGCCAGCAGTCGCACAGGCACCTCTGGAAACACCATATATTTT. Its protein is CASSRTGTSGNTIYF.